Below, 24 T cell receptor beta chains from the same sample are listed, as sequenced in a study of T cells in tumors after PD-1 blockade. Using immunoSEQ multiplex PCR, the repertoire was profiled, and TCRdb retains in-frame clones only, with some absent. The table has some 11,000 clones, about 63% seen once; the top ten hold approximately 15%. This specimen consisted of tumor tissue, obtained before anti-PD-1 treatment. The receptors originated from a human donor with basal cell carcinoma.

The table lists this clone with a count of one. This sequence joins TRBV11-3 and TRBJ1-1; D gene unclear. Germline V gives CDR1 SGHNT, CDR2 YENEEA. CDR3 length equals 13 residues. V dropped 0 bases and J dropped 1 base, with 3 bases sitting between them. The CDR3 is CASSLDQNTEAFF. DNA for the CDR3: TGTGCCAGCAGCTTAGACCAGAACACTGAAGCTTTCTTT.

In this sample, this clone is medium-sized. The V gene is TRBV4-3, the J gene TRBJ1-3, with a tentative D call TRBD1 (5 bases). The CDR3 loop spans 19 amino acids. The V gene lost 0 bases and the J gene lost 4 bases, with 22 bases spanning the gap. The germline CDR1 and CDR2 sequences are LGHNA and YSLEER. CDR3 sequence (DNA): TGCGCCAGCAGCCAAGATACCCAGGGTTGGTCGCAGGACGGAAACACCATATATTTT. Its translation is CASSQDTQGWSQDGNTIYF.

This clone occurred a few times. V gene TRBV6-6 combines with J gene TRBJ1-5; D ambiguous. The CDR3 sequence is 13 residues long. V lost 4 bases and J lost 0, with 4 bases in between. Germline CDR1 and CDR2: MNHNY and SVGAGI (reference sequence). CDR3 bases: TGTGCCAGCAGTTGGGGTAGCAATCAGCCCCAGCATTTT. Its translation: CASSWGSNQPQHF.

This chain joins TRBV7-3 and TRBJ1-1; unclear D gene. Germline CDR1 is SGHTA and CDR2 is FQGTGA. Trimming cost V 1 base and J 5 bases, with 8 bases left between them. The CDR3 contains 13 residues. The CDR3 loop reads CASSLRRDTEAFF. The CDR3 DNA is TGTGCCAGCAGCTTAAGGCGGGATACTGAAGCTTTCTTT.

This clone has more than one count but fewer than ten. J is TRBJ1-5 and V is TRBV7-6, with D uncertain. This CDR3 contains 13 residues. Germline V gene data show CDR1 as SGHVS and CDR2 as FNYEAQ. V was clipped by 2 bases and J by 4 bases, with 6 bases between them. In nucleotides, the CDR3 is TGTGCCAGCAGCTTAAGCGGGAATCAGCCCCAGCATTTT. Its protein is CASSLSGNQPQHF.

This clone was picked up one time. The CDR3 sequence: CAISDPTGGILGNSPLHF. Here the CDR3 DNA reads TGTGCCATCAGTGACCCGACAGGGGGGATTTTGGGTAATTCACCCCTCCACTTT. The genes are TRBV10-3 and TRBJ1-6, with 9 bases fitting TRBD1. The CDR3 covers 18 residues. Germline V gene lookup returns CDR1 ENHRY and CDR2 SYGVKD. V lost 3 bases and J lost 6; bases outside the gene matches: 12.

A word on this clone: Other DNA sequences in the sample encode the same CDR3. J is TRBJ2-7 and V is TRBV6-5; 7 bases line up with TRBD1. This CDR3 contains 13 residues. Germline CDR1 reads MNHEY; CDR2 reads SVGAGI. V was pared by 2 bases and J by 2 bases, with 0 bases of the junction left unmatched. The CDR3 here is CASSYDRAYEQYF. As DNA, the CDR3 is TGTGCCAGCAGTTACGACAGGGCCTACGAGCAGTACTTC.

This clone appeared a few times. The gene calls are TRBV18 and TRBJ1-5, with D possibly matching TRBD1 (5 bases). Trimming left V 6 bases short and J 1 base short, with 10 bases between. This CDR3 spans 14 amino acids. Per germline, CDR1 KGHSH and CDR2 LQKENI. CDR3 DNA sequence: TGTGCCAGCTCTGACCGACAGAGCAATCAGCCCCAGCATTTT. Residues: CASSDRQSNQPQHF.

This clone appeared once. The junction departs from germline at one end; a sequencing error may be responsible. The genes are TRBV5-1 and TRBJ1-6; D might be TRBD1 (6 bases). In germline, CDR1 is SGHRS, CDR2 YFSETQ. CDR3 size: 16 residues. CDR3 protein: CPSSRGRGVANSPLHF. As DNA, the CDR3 is TGCCCCAGCAGCCGGGGGCGGGGGGTGGCAAATTCACCCCTCCACTTT.

The chain couples TRBV24-1 to TRBJ2-6; D possibly uses TRBD1 or TRBD2 (7 bases each). This CDR3 has 18 amino acids. The germline V gene has CDR1 KGHDR and CDR2 SFDVKD. V was cut by 4 bases and J by 1 base, with 16 bases left in between. The CDR3 DNA reads as TGTGCCACCAGTGAAAGGCAGGGGGGGTCTTCTGGGGCCAACGTCCTGACTTTC. The encoded protein is CATSERQGGSSGANVLTF.

The chain joins TRBV4-3 to TRBJ2-1; weak D call: TRBD1 (6 bases). The CDR3 length is 15 residues. The germline gives CDR1 LGHNA, CDR2 YSLEER. Trimming stripped 4 bases from V and 6 bases from J, with 16 bases between. This chain's CDR3 is CASSLGHQGSNEQFF. CDR3 DNA sequence: TGCGCCAGCAGCCTGGGACACCAAGGTTCCAATGAGCAGTTCTTC.

This clone was counted between two and nine times. The chain joins TRBV3-1 (or the pseudogene TRBV3-2) to TRBJ2-2, with 7 bases identical to TRBD1. Germline CDR1 and CDR2: LGHDT and YNNKEL (reference sequence). This CDR3 is built from 16 residues. With V trimmed by 1 base and J by 1 base, 3 bases remained unmatched. Here the CDR3 reads CASSQARGWNTGELFF. The CDR3 DNA reads TGTGCCAGCAGCCAAGCCAGGGGGTGGAACACCGGGGAGCTGTTTTTT.

The V and J genes are TRBV9 and TRBJ2-1; TRBD2 matches at 9 bases. CDR3 length: 17 amino acids. Germline V lookup: CDR1 SGDLS, CDR2 YYNGEE. The junction had 4 bases not matched to a gene; V was cut back by 0 bases and J by 0 bases. The DNA of the CDR3 is TGTGCCAGCAGCGTAGATGGCGGGGGGGCCTCCTACAATGAGCAGTTCTTC. Protein: CASSVDGGGASYNEQFF.

V is TRBV5-1 and J is TRBJ2-7; 9 bases are shared with TRBD1. Unmatched junction bases numbered 5, after V lost 3 bases and J lost 1 base. CDR3 length: 15 residues. CDR1 and CDR2 (germline): SGHRS, YFSETQ. The CDR3 region has the DNA TGCGCCAGCAGCTCCGGGACAGGGCTATCCTACGAGCAGTACTTC. This gives the protein CASSSGTGLSYEQYF.

The chain carries TRBV2 and TRBJ2-5; no clear D. CDR1 is SNHLY, CDR2 FYNNEI, per germline. This CDR3 has 17 amino acids. V dropped 2 bases and J dropped 3 bases, with 19 bases sitting between them. The CDR3 sequence is CASSEMDGRPDEETQYF. As DNA, the CDR3 is TGTGCCAGCAGTGAAATGGACGGTCGTCCGGACGAAGAGACCCAGTACTTC.

The chain joins TRBV6-1 to TRBJ1-6; a weak D match, TRBD1 (6 bases). CDR1 is MNHNS and CDR2 is SASEGT in the germline V gene. The CDR3 totals 17 residues. The V gene lost 2 bases and the J gene lost 8 bases, with 19 bases spanning the gap. The CDR3 nucleotides read TGTGCCAGCAGTGAACCAGGCAGGGGCAAAAAGGATTCACCCCTCCACTTT. This sequence encodes CASSEPGRGKKDSPLHF.

This clone has just a few counts. V gene TRBV5-5 combines with J gene TRBJ1-5; a weak D match, TRBD1 (5 bases). The CDR3 totals 16 residues. Trimming cost V 2 bases and J 8 bases, with 20 bases left between them. The germline CDR1 and CDR2 sequences are SGHKS and YYEKEE (reference sequence). The CDR3 region has the DNA TGTGCCAGCAGCTTAGACGACACGGCTCTGGGGGAGCCCCAGCATTTT. Residues: CASSLDDTALGEPQHF.

This clone appeared a single time. The chain combines TRBV7-9 with TRBJ2-1; the D gene is possibly TRBD1 (6 bases). The V end was cut by 5 bases, the J end by 6 bases, with 20 bases between. The CDR3 spans 16 residues. From germline, CDR1 is SEHNR and CDR2 FQNEAQ (reference sequence). For the CDR3, the DNA is TGTGCCAGCAGCCAAATAACAGGGTTCGTGGGCAATGAGCAGTTCTTC. This translates into CASSQITGFVGNEQFF.

The J gene is TRBJ1-1, the V gene TRBV6-2 or TRBV6-3; a weak D match, TRBD1 (5 bases). The V gene's germline CDR1 is MNHEY and CDR2 SVGEGT. CDR3 length: 13 amino acids. The V and J ends lost 4 bases and 1 base respectively, with 7 bases between them. CDR3 DNA sequence: TGTGCCAGCAGTTTCGGACAGAACACTGAAGCTTTCTTT. Encoded protein: CASSFGQNTEAFF.

The chain employs TRBV28 and TRBJ1-2, with TRBD1 matching over 9 bases. Germline CDR1 MDHEN, CDR2 SYDVKM. The CDR3 totals 16 residues. The V segment lost 2 bases and the J segment 0 bases; nucleotides outside the gene matches: 4. CDR3 residues: CASSLAGTGTNYGYTF. The CDR3 region has the DNA TGTGCCAGCAGTTTAGCAGGGACAGGGACTAACTATGGCTACACCTTC.

This chain connects TRBV6-2 or TRBV6-3 to TRBJ1-1; 7 positions match TRBD1. Unmatched junction bases numbered 3, after V lost 2 bases and J lost 0 bases. Germline V CDR1 and CDR2: MNHEY, SVGEGT. The CDR3 is 15 residues long. The CDR3 loop reads CASSYRQGLNTEAFF. CDR3 in DNA: TGTGCCAGCAGTTACCGACAGGGTCTGAACACTGAAGCTTTCTTT.

The chain recombines TRBV3-1 (or the pseudogene TRBV3-2) with TRBJ2-1; 14 bases agree with TRBD2. The CDR3 loop spans 16 amino acids. Germline-derived CDR1 and CDR2 are LGHDT and YNNKEL (reference sequence). V shed 1 base, J shed 10 bases, and the junction held 6 bases outside the gene matches. The CDR3: CASSQATSGRAREQFF. Written as DNA, the CDR3 is TGTGCCAGCAGCCAAGCGACTAGCGGGAGGGCCAGGGAGCAGTTCTTC.

The chain links TRBV28 to TRBJ1-4, with 8 bases matching TRBD1. This CDR3 spans 14 amino acids. CDR1 MDHEN and CDR2 SYDVKM come from the germline V gene. J was trimmed by 8 bases and V by 6 bases; bases with no gene match: 8. The CDR3 nucleotides are TGTGCCAGCAGCGGACAGGGACCGGGGGAAAAACTGTTTTTT. Its translation is CASSGQGPGEKLFF. Filled out from reference TRBV28 and TRBJ1-4, the complete variable domain reads DVKVTQSSRYLVKRTGEKVFLECVQDMDHENMFWYRQDPGLGLRLIYFSYDVKMKEKGDIPEGYSVSREKKERFSLILESASTNQTSMYLCASSGQGPGEKLFFGSGTQLSVL.

The genes are TRBV3-1 (or the pseudogene TRBV3-2) and TRBJ1-2; D ambiguous. V gave up 0 bases and J gave up 1 base, with 9 bases separating them. Germline V gives CDR1 LGHDT, CDR2 YNNKEL (reference sequence). CDR3 length equals 15 residues. DNA for the CDR3: TGTGCCAGCAGCCAAGAGCGACGGAATAACTATGGCTACACCTTC. Translated, it gives CASSQERRNNYGYTF.